This TCR beta chain was documented in a study of T cell changes during pregnancy in multiple sclerosis. Clones were read by immunoSEQ multiplex PCR, and TCRdb kept only the in-frame ones, dropping some. The sample shows about 77,000 clones, approximately 94% of them seen only once. This CDR3 has 17 residues. Trimming removed 5 bases at V and 7 bases at J, with 24 bases between. Germline lookup yields CDR1 LNHDA and CDR2 SQIVND (reference sequence). The receptor's source is a female donor in good health, enrolled as a control in a pregnancy study. The material sequenced was peripheral blood, taken after pregnancy. The gene calls are TRBV19 and TRBJ2-4; D may be TRBD1 (5 bases). CDR3 coding DNA: TGTGCCAGTAGTCAGGGTTTTAATGGGAATCCGGGTAACATTCAGTACTTC. Its protein product is CASSQGFNGNPGNIQYF.